The 14 T cell receptor beta chains in this list originate from one sample, sequenced in a study of T cells in women clearing cervical HPV infection. The data were produced by immunoSEQ multiplex PCR, yet TCRdb's version contains in-frame clones alone and is incomplete. Listed are over 25,000 clones; 22% falls within the top ten. Input material: blood buffy coat. Receptors originate from a woman aged 18 to 75 with a cervical HPV16 infection that either progressed to CIN3+ or cleared (not recorded which).

CDR3 DNA (partial): TGTGCCAGTAGTATGGGGCTAGCGGGAGCAGATACG. Its translation: CASSMGLAGADT. The whole CDR3 sequence is CASSMGLAGADTQYF. V gene TRBV19 combines with J gene TRBJ2-3, with TRBD2 identical over 10 bases. Read sequence stops 3 residues before the CDR3 end, and the germline J gene provides the missing end. In germline, CDR1 is LNHDA, CDR2 SQIVND (reference sequence). The CDR3 contains 15 residues. The ends lost 3 bases at V and 4 bases at J; junction bases unmatched: 4.

The CDR3 reads CASSLEADYGYTF. Partial CDR3 DNA: TGTGCCAGCAGCTTAGAGGCAGACTATGGC. V usage is TRBV7-9 and J usage is TRBJ1-2; no clear D gene. Read data end 3 residues before the CDR3 end; the end is taken from the germline J gene. Germline V gene data show CDR1 as SEHNR and CDR2 as FQNEAQ (reference sequence). This CDR3 has 13 amino acids. Trimming removed 1 base from V and 3 bases from J, with 6 bases in between.

To note about this clone: The read is 3 residues too short to cover the CDR3 end, so that end is filled in from the germline J gene. V and J are TRBV6-2 or TRBV6-3 and TRBJ2-2; 8 bases match TRBD1. Germline values: CDR1 MNHEY, CDR2 SVGEGT. The CDR3 contains 13 residues. After removal of 5 bases from V and 6 bases from J, the junction contained 2 bases not matched to a gene. Incomplete CDR3 DNA: TGTGCCAGCAGTGCACAGGGGGCCGGGGAG. Protein sequence: CASSAQGAGE. In full, the CDR3 is CASSAQGAGELFF.

Measured by frequency, this clone is medium-sized. The read comes to an end 3 residues before the CDR3 does, leaving the germline J gene to fill in the end. This chain joins TRBV18 and TRBJ2-7; 7 positions match TRBD2. CDR3 length equals 14 residues. CDR1 is KGHSH, CDR2 LQKENI, per germline. The trim removed 3 bases at V and 2 bases at J, leaving 4 bases unmatched. The CDR3 sequence: CASSPGGSAYEQYF. CDR3 bases read: TGTGCCAGCTCACCGGGCGGGAGTGCCTACGAG.

The CDR3: CSASYGRVSETQYF. The DNA read from the CDR3 is TGCAGTGCTAGTTACGGCAGGGTGAGCGAGACC. The V and J genes are TRBV20-1 and TRBJ2-5, with D possibly being TRBD1 (5 bases). The read finishes 3 residues shy of the CDR3 end, and the germline J gene is used to complete it. The CDR3 sequence is 14 residues long. Germline V gene lookup returns CDR1 DFQATT and CDR2 SNEGSKA (reference sequence). Trimming left V 3 bases short and J 5 bases short, with 16 bases between.

Regarding this clone: The read falls 3 residues short of the CDR3 end, and the missing part is taken from the germline J gene. The rearrangement links TRBV7-2 to TRBJ2-2; no reliable D call. CDR1 is SGHTA and CDR2 is FQGNSA in the germline V gene. The CDR3 runs 15 residues. CDR3 amino acids: CASRRIGSYNSPLFF. The DNA read from the CDR3 is TGTGCCAGCCGCAGGATAGGATCCTATAATTCACCG. Supplemented by reference TRBV7-2 and TRBJ2-2, the full variable domain reads GAGVSQSPSNKVTEKGKDVELRCDPISGHTALYWYRQSLGQGLEFLIYFQGNSAPDKSGLPSDRFSAERTGGSVSTLTIQRTQQEDSAVYLCASRRIGSYNSPLFFGEGSRLTVL.

On this clone: The read stops 3 residues short of the end of the CDR3; the missing end is completed from the germline J gene. The rearrangement uses TRBV11-2 and TRBJ2-2, with a tentative D call TRBD1 (6 bases). Deletions cut 5 bases from V and 6 bases from J, with 13 bases between. Germline CDR1 is SGHAT and CDR2 is FQNNGV. CDR3 length: 14 residues. This CDR3 is CASSPFRGAGELFF. The sequenced CDR3 bases are TGTGCCAGCAGCCCATTCAGGGGTGCCGGGGAG. Looking up the rest from reference TRBV11-2 and TRBJ2-2 gives the full variable domain: EAGVAQSPRYKIIEKRQSVAFWCNPISGHATLYWYQQILGQGPKLLIQFQNNGVVDDSQLPKDRFSAERLKGVDSTLKIQPAKLEDSAVYLCASSPFRGAGELFFGEGSRLTVL.

As to this clone: The read gets to within 3 residues of the CDR3 end, and the germline J gene fills in the rest. This chain connects TRBV27 to TRBJ2-7; TRBD2 matches at 11 bases. Trimming at V came to 7 bases and at J to 6 bases, leaving 8 bases not matched to a gene. The germline V gene has CDR1 MNHEY and CDR2 SMNVEV (reference sequence). CDR3 length: 14 amino acids. The CDR3: CASMLVAGGREQYF. The sequenced CDR3 bases are TGTGCCAGCATGCTGGTAGCGGGAGGGCGCGAG.

Details on this clone: Read data end 3 residues before the CDR3 end; the end is taken from the germline J gene. The chain joins TRBV19 to TRBJ2-3, with a possible D match to TRBD1 (5 bases). The germline gives CDR1 LNHDA, CDR2 SQIVND (reference sequence). The CDR3 is made up of 13 amino acids. CDR3 DNA (partial): TGTGCCAGTAGTAATCAGGGTGGCGAGACG. It specifies CASSNQGGET. The CDR3 as a whole reads CASSNQGGETQYF.

Comment on this clone: The read terminates 3 residues before the CDR3 end, so the remaining end is supplied by the germline J gene. The genes are TRBV27 and TRBJ2-7; perhaps TRBD2 as D (6 bases). The germline V gene has CDR1 MNHEY and CDR2 SMNVEV (reference sequence). The V gene lost 3 bases and the J gene lost 5 bases, with 11 bases spanning the gap. The CDR3 contains 13 residues. CDR3 DNA (partial): TGTGCCAGCAGTTTCCGGGACTTTCACGAG. Translating it yields CASSFRDFHE. The full CDR3 reads CASSFRDFHEQYF.

About this clone: The read finishes 3 residues shy of the CDR3 end, and the germline J gene is used to complete it. The chain joins TRBV7-8 to TRBJ2-2; 7 bases map to TRBD2. The ends lost 5 bases at V and 5 bases at J; junction bases unmatched: 17. CDR3 length equals 18 residues. Germline V lookup: CDR1 SGHVS, CDR2 FQNEAQ. The part of the CDR3 DNA that was read is TGTGCCAGCAGCCCAAGGACTCTGGCGGGGGTAAATACCGGGGAG. Amino acid sequence: CASSPRTLAGVNTGE. The whole CDR3 protein reads CASSPRTLAGVNTGELFF.

A note on this clone: The CDR3 end is not reached by the read, which stops 3 residues before it; the germline J gene fills it in. This chain uses TRBV11-1 with TRBJ2-5, with 12 bases that match TRBD1. V trimming: 6 bases; J trimming: 4 bases; junction bases outside the gene matches: 6. This CDR3 comprises 15 residues. Germline V gives CDR1 SGHAT, CDR2 FQDESV (reference sequence). Here the CDR3 reads CASRPGTGGTETQYF. CDR3 DNA, as far as it was read: TGTGCCAGCAGGCCCGGGACAGGGGGCACAGAGACC.

As to this clone: The CDR3 extends 3 residues past the end of the read, so its final part is completed from the germline J gene. The chain couples TRBV7-3 to TRBJ1-1, with TRBD1 as a possible D gene (6 bases). The CDR3 is 14 residues long. Trimming removed 2 bases at V and 1 base at J, with 8 bases between. Germline lookup yields CDR1 SGHTA and CDR2 FQGTGA. The DNA read from the CDR3 is TGTGCCAGCAGCTTACGGGGGGCGAACACTGAA. Translated: CASSLRGANTE. The whole CDR3 is CASSLRGANTEAFF.

Regarding this clone: The read terminates 3 residues ahead of where the CDR3 ends, so the germline J gene completes it. The genes are TRBV11-3 and TRBJ2-5; 8 positions agree with TRBD2. The CDR3 extends over 15 amino acids. Germline V lookup: CDR1 SGHNT, CDR2 YENEEA. The CDR3 here is CASSPRGGVADTQYF. The CDR3 DNA, read in part, is TGTGCCAGCAGCCCCCGGGGGGGTGTTGCAGATACC.